Here is one T cell receptor (beta chain) with its context. Its target is not known. Profiled with immunoSEQ multiplex PCR; TCRdb holds only in-frame clones, not every one. The sample consists of about 50,000 clones, around 90% of them appearing once. The germline V gene encodes CDR1 LGHNA and CDR2 YSLEER. V was pared by 0 bases and J by 3 bases, with 11 bases between. The CDR3 has 15 amino acids. This record belongs to a study of graft-versus-host responses after intestinal transplantation. Study context: Tacrolimus and steroids were given for 2 to 4 years to all recipients after anti-thymocyte globulin induction.

The chain links TRBV4-3 to TRBJ1-1; no reliable D call. The clonotype originates from a human donor who was the organ donor for an intestinal transplant. The sample consisted of unstimulated CD4+ T cells sorted from spleen or lymph node cells, taken before transplant. In DNA form, the CDR3 reads TGCGCCAGCAGCCAAGAGTTAGTCAGTTACACTGAAGCTTTCTTT. Residues: CASSQELVSYTEAFF.